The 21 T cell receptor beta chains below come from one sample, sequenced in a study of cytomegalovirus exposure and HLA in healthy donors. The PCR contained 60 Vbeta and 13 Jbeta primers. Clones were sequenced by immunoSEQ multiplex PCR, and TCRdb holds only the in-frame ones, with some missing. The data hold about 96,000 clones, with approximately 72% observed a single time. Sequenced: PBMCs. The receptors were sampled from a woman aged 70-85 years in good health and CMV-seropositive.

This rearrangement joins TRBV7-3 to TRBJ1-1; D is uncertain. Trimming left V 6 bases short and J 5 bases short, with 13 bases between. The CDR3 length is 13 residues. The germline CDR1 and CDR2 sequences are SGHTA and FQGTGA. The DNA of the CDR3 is TGTGCCAGCAGTGACGGCGCGGGGACTGAAGCTTTCTTT. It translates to CASSDGAGTEAFF.

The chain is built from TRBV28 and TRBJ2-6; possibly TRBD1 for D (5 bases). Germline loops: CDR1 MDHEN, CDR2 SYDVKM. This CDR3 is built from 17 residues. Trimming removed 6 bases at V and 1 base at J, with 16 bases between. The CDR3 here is CASRGAGWMSGANVLTF. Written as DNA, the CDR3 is TGTGCCAGCAGAGGGGCAGGGTGGATGTCTGGGGCCAACGTCCTGACTTTC. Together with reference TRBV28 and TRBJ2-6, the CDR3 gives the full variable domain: DVKVTQSSRYLVKRTGEKVFLECVQDMDHENMFWYRQDPGLGLRLIYFSYDVKMKEKGDIPEGYSVSREKKERFSLILESASTNQTSMYLCASRGAGWMSGANVLTFGAGSRLTVL.

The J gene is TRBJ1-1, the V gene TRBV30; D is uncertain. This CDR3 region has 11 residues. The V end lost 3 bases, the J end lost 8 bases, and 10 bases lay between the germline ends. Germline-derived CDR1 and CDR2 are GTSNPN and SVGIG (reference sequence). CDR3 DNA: TGTGCCTGGAGGGTGACAAGAGAAGCTTTCTTT. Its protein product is CAWRVTREAFF.

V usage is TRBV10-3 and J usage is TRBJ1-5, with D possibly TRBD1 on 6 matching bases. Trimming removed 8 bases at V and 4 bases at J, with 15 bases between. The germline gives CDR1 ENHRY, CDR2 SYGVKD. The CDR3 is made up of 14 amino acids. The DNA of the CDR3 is TGTGCCATCGGGGGGGGCATCGAGAATCAGCCCCAGCATTTT. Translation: CAIGGGIENQPQHF.

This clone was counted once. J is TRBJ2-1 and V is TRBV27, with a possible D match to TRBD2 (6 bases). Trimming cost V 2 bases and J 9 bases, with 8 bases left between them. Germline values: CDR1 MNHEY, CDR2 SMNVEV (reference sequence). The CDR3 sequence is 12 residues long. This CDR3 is CASSLPGGEQFF. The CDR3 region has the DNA TGTGCCAGCAGTTTACCCGGGGGTGAGCAGTTCTTC.

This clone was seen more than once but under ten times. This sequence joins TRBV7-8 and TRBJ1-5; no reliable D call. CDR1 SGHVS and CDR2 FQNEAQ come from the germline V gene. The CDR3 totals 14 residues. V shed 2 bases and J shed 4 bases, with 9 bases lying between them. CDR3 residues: CASSLSGRNQPQHF. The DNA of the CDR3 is TGTGCCAGCAGCTTAAGCGGAAGAAATCAGCCCCAGCATTTT.

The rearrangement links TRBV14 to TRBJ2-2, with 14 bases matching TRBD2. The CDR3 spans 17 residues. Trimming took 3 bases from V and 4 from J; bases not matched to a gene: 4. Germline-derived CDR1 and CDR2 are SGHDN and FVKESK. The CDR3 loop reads CASSQRTSGRPTGELFF. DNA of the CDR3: TGTGCCAGCAGCCAGAGGACTAGCGGGAGGCCCACCGGGGAGCTGTTTTTT.

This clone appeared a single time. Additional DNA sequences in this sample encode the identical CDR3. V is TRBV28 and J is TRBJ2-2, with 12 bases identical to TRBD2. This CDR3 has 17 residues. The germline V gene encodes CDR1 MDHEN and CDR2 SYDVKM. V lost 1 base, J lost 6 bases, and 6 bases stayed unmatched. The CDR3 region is CASSLYGLAGRAGELFF. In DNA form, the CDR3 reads TGTGCCAGCAGTTTATACGGACTAGCGGGACGTGCCGGGGAGCTGTTTTTT.

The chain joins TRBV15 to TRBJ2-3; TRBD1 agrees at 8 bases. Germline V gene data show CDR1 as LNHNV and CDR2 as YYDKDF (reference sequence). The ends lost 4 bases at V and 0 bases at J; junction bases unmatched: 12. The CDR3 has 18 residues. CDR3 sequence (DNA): TGTGCCACCAGCACACTCCGAGGACAGGGACCAAGCACAGATACGCAGTATTTT. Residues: CATSTLRGQGPSTDTQYF.

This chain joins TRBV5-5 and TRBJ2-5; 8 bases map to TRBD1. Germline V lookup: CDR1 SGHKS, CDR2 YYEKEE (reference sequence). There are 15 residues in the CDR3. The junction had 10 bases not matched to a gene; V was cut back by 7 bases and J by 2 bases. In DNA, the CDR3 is TGTGCCAGCCTTCAGGGGGCAGGACAACAAGAGACCCAGTACTTC. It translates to CASLQGAGQQETQYF.

The CDR3 nucleotides are TGTGCCAGCAGTGGTTATAGCGGGAGAGGGGCCAAAAACATTCAGTACTTC. Translated, it gives CASSGYSGRGAKNIQYF. This rearrangement joins TRBV25-1 to TRBJ2-4; 9 bases line up with TRBD2. With V trimmed by 4 bases and J by 1 base, 8 bases remained unmatched. The CDR3 has 17 residues. CDR1 is MGHDK, CDR2 SYGVNS, per germline.

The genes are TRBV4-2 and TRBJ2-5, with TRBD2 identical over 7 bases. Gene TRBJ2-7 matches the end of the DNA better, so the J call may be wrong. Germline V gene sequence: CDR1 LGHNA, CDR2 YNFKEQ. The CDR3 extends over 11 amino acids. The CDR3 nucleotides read TGTGCCAGCACGCGGGGGTACGAGCAGTACTTC. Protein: CASTRGYEQYF.

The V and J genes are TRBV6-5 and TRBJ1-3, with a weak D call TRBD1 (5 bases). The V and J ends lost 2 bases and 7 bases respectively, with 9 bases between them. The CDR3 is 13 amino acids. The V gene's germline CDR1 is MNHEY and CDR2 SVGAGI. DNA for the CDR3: TGTGCCAGCAGTTACCCTAAGGGGAACACCATATATTTT. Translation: CASSYPKGNTIYF.

The CDR3 protein is CASSLGLVNTGELFF. In DNA form, the CDR3 reads TGTGCCAGCAGCTTGGGACTAGTGAACACCGGGGAGCTGTTTTTT. The gene calls are TRBV5-4 and TRBJ2-2, with D perhaps matching TRBD2 (6 bases). The length of the CDR3 is 15 residues. Trimming removed 0 bases at V and 1 base at J, with 7 bases between. From germline, CDR1 is SGHNT and CDR2 YYREEE (reference sequence).

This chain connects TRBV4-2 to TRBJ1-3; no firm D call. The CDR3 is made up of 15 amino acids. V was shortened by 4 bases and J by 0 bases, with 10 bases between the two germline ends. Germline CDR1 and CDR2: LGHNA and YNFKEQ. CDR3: CASSPQRNSGNTIYF. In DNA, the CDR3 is TGTGCCAGCAGCCCCCAGAGGAACTCTGGAAACACCATATATTTT.

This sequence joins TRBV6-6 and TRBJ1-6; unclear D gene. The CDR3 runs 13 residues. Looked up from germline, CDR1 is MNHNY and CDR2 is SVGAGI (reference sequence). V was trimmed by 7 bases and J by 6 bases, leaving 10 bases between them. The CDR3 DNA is TGTGCCAGCAATCTATCGCGTAATTCACCCCTCCACTTT. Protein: CASNLSRNSPLHF.

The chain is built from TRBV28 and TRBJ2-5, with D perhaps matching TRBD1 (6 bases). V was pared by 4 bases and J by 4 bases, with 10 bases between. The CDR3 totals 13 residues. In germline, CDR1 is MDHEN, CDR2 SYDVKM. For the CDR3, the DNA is TGTGCCAGCAGTTCGATGGGGGCAGAGACCCAGTACTTC. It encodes CASSSMGAETQYF. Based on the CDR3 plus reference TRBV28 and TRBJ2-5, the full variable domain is DVKVTQSSRYLVKRTGEKVFLECVQDMDHENMFWYRQDPGLGLRLIYFSYDVKMKEKGDIPEGYSVSREKKERFSLILESASTNQTSMYLCASSSMGAETQYFGPGTRLLVL.

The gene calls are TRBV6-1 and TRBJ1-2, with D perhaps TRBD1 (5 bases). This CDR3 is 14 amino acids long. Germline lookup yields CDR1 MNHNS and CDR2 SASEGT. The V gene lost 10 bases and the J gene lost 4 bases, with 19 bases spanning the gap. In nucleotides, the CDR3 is TGTGCCACCGCAGCCCGGGACTACCGCTATGGCTACACCTTC. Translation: CATAARDYRYGYTF.

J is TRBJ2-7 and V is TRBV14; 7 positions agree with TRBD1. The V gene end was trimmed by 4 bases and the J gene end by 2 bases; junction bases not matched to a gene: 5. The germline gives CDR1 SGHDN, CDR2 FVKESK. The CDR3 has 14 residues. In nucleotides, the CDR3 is TGTGCCAGCAGCCCTAGACAGGGTGCCTACGAGCAGTACTTC. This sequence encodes CASSPRQGAYEQYF. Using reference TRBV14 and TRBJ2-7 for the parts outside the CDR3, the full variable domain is EAGVTQFPSHSVIEKGQTVTLRCDPISGHDNLYWYRRVMGKEIKFLLHFVKESKQDESGMPNNRFLAERTGGTYSTLKVQPAELEDSGVYFCASSPRQGAYEQYFGPGTRLTVT.

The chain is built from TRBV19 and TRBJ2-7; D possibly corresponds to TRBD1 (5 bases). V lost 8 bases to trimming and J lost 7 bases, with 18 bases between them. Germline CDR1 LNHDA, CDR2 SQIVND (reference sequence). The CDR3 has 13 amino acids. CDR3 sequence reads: CASSPPGAYEQYF. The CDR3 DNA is TGTGCCAGTTCACCGCCTGGGGCGTATGAGCAGTACTTC.

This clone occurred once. CDR3 sequence reads: CASSVQGSGNTIYF. The CDR3 coding sequence is TGTGCCAGCAGCGTACAGGGTTCTGGAAACACCATATATTTT. The chain combines TRBV7-8 with TRBJ1-3, with D perhaps TRBD1 (6 bases). There are 14 residues in the CDR3. Germline loops: CDR1 SGHVS, CDR2 FQNEAQ. The V and J ends lost 5 bases and 1 base respectively, with 9 bases between them.